This entry features one T cell receptor (beta chain) sequence. What it binds is not known. CDR1 is LNHDA, CDR2 SQIVND, per germline (reference sequence). The V end was cut by 6 bases, the J end by 5 bases, with 8 bases between. The CDR3 runs 12 residues. The data belong to a study of cytomegalovirus exposure and HLA in healthy donors. Study-wide results and limits: Most subjects had HLA-A and HLA-B alleles reportedly predicted accurately by TCR beta sequences.

In the PCR, 60 Vbeta and 13 Jbeta primers were used. The data were produced by immunoSEQ multiplex PCR, yet TCRdb's version contains in-frame clones alone and is incomplete. The sample contains under 150,000 clones, about three quarters of which appear only once. J is TRBJ1-5 and V is TRBV19; a weak D match, TRBD1 (6 bases). The clonotype comes from a human donor in good health. The sample comprised PBMCs. The CDR3 nucleotides read TGTGCCAGTAGGGCAGGGGATCAGCCCCAGCATTTT. Its protein product is CASRAGDQPQHF.